This T cell receptor (beta chain) was sequenced for a study of Graves' ophthalmopathy and Graves' hyperthyroidism. Hyperthyroidism patients had new diagnoses, durations under 2 months, and ages of 18 to 65. This CDR3 contains 14 residues. The junction had 9 bases not matched to a gene; V was cut back by 6 bases and J by 2 bases. The germline gives CDR1 DFQATT, CDR2 SNEGSKA (reference sequence). The TCR beta CDR3 regions underwent amplification from RNA transcripts. HTBI primers were employed in first-round RT-PCR, then a second-round multiplex PCR followed. TCRdb recomputed calls from the multiplex PCR reads with MiXCR, one row per CDR3 protein. Of more than 1,000,000 distinct CDR3 sequences in the sample, 35% to 40% are singletons; the top ten hold approximately 10%. In its sample, this clonotype was seen many times.

This chain connects TRBV20-1 to TRBJ2-5; the match to TRBD1 covers 7 bases. Sequenced sample: peripheral blood or thyroid tissue (not recorded which). This TCR was sampled from an adult man with Graves' hyperthyroidism. CDR3 residues: CSAPTGTEQETQYF. The CDR3 DNA is TGCAGTGCCCCAACCGGGACAGAGCAAGAGACCCAGTACTTC.